This entry describes one TCR beta chain. Repertoires were generated with immunoSEQ multiplex PCR, while TCRdb's copy carries only in-frame clones and drops some. The repertoire includes 250,000 to 300,000 clones, 80% to 85% of them detected once, and around 4% sits in the top ten. This sample was taken from a study of blood T cell repertoires in COVID-19. Across the study: From the United States, Italy and Spain came samples of acute and convalescent COVID-19. In each case, the material was cDNA or gDNA derived from T cells, B-cell-depleted T cells, or PBMCs.

The V gene lost 5 bases and the J gene lost 7 bases, with 14 bases spanning the gap. This CDR3 is built from 14 residues. From germline, CDR1 is SNHLY and CDR2 FYNNEI. The receptor comes from a man in his fifties or sixties with acute or convalescent COVID-19. The rearrangement links TRBV2 to TRBJ1-4; maybe TRBD1 (6 bases). Material: peripheral blood. The CDR3 DNA follows: TGTGCCAGCAGTAAGGACAGTGAAGGTGAAAAACTGTTTTTT. It specifies CASSKDSEGEKLFF.